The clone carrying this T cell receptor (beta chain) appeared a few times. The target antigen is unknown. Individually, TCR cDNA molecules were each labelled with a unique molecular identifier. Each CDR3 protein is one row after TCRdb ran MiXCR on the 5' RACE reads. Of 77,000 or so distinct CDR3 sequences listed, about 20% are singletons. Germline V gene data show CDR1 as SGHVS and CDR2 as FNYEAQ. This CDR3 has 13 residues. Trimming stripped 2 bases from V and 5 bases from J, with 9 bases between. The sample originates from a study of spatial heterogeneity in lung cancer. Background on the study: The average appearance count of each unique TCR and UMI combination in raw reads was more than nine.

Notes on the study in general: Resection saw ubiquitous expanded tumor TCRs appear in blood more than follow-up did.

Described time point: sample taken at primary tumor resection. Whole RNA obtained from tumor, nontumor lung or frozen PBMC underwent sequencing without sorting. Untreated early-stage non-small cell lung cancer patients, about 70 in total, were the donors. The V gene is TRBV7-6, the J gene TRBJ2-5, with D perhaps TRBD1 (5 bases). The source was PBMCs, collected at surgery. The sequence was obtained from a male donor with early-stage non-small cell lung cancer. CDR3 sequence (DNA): TGTGCCAGCAGCTTACAGGGCTGGGAGACCCAGTACTTC. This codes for CASSLQGWETQYF.